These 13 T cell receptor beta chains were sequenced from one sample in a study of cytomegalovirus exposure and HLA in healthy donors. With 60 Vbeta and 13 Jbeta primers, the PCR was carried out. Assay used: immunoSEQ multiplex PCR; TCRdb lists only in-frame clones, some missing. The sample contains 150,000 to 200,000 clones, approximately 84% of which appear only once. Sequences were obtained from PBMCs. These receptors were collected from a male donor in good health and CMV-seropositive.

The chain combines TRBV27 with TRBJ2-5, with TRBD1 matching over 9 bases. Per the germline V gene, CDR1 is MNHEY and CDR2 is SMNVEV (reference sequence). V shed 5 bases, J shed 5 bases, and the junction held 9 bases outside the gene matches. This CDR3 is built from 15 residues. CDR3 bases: TGTGCCAGCAGTCAGGACAGGGGAGTAGGGGAGACCCAGTACTTC. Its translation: CASSQDRGVGETQYF.

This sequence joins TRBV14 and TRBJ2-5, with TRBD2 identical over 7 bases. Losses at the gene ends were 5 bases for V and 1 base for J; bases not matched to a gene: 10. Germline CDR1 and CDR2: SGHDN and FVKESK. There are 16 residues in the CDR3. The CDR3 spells CASSLGARTSQETQYF. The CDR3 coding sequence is TGTGCCAGCAGCTTAGGGGCCCGGACTAGCCAAGAGACCCAGTACTTC.

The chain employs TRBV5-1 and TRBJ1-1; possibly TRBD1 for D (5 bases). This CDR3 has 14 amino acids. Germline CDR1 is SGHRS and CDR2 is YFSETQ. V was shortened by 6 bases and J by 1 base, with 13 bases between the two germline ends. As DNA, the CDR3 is TGCGCCAGCAATTTATACCAGGGGAACACTGAAGCTTTCTTT. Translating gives CASNLYQGNTEAFF.

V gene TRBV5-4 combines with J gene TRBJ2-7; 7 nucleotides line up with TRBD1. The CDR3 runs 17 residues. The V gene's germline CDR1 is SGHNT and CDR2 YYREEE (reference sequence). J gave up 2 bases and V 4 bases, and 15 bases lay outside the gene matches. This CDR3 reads CASSKSLTGRGAYEQYF. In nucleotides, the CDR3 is TGTGCCAGCAGCAAAAGCCTGACAGGGAGAGGAGCCTACGAGCAGTACTTC.

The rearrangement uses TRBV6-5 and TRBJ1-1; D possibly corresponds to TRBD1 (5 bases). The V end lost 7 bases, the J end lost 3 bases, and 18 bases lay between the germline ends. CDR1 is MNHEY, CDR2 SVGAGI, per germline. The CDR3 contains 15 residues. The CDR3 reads CASNKGGELHTEAFF. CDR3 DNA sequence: TGTGCCAGCAACAAAGGAGGGGAATTACACACTGAAGCTTTCTTT.

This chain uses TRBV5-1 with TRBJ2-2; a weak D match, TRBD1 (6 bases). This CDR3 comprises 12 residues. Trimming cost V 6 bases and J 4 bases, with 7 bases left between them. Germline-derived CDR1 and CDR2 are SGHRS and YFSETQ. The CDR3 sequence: CASTGVTGELFF. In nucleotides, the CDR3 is TGCGCCAGCACAGGGGTCACCGGGGAGCTGTTTTTT.

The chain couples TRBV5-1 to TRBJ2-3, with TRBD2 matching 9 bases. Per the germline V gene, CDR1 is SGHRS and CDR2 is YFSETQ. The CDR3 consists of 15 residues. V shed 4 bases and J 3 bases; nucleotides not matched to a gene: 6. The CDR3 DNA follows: TGCGCCAGCAGCCTTAGCGGGAGCCCGACAGATACGCAGTATTTT. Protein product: CASSLSGSPTDTQYF.

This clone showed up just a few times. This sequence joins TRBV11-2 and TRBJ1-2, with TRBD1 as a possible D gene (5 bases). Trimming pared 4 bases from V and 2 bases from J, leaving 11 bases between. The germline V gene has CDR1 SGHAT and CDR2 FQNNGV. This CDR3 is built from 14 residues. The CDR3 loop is CASSSSDRNYGYTF. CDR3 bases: TGTGCCAGCAGCTCGTCCGACAGAAACTATGGCTACACCTTC.

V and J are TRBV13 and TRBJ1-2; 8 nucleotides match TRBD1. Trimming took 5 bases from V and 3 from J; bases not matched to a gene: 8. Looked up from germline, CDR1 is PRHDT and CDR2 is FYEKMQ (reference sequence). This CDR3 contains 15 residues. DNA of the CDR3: TGTGCCAGCAGCCTCCGGGACAGGCTTCACTATGGCTACACCTTC. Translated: CASSLRDRLHYGYTF.

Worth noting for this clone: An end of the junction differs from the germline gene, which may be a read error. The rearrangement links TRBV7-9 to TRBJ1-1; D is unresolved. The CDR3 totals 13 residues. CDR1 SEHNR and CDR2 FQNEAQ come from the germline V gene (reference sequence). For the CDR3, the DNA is TGTTCCAGCAGCTCCCCGGTGAACACTGAAGCTTTCTTT. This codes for CSSSSPVNTEAFF.

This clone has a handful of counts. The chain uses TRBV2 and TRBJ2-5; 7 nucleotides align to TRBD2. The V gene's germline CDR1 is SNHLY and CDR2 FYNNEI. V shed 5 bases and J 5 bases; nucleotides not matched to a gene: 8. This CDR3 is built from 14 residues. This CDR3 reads CASSRGLGGETQYF. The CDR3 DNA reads TGTGCCAGCAGTCGCGGACTAGGTGGGGAGACCCAGTACTTC.

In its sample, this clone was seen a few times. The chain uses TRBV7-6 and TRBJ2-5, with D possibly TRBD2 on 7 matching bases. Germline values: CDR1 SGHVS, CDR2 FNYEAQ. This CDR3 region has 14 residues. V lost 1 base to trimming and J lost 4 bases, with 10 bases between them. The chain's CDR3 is CASSLGRGGETQYF. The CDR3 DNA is TGTGCCAGCAGCTTAGGAAGGGGGGGAGAGACCCAGTACTTC.

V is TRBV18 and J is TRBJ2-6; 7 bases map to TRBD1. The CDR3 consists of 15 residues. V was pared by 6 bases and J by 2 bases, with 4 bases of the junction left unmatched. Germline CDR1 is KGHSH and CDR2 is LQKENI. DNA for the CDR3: TGTGCCAGCTCGCCAGGGACAGCTGGGGCCAACGTCCTGACTTTC. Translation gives CASSPGTAGANVLTF.